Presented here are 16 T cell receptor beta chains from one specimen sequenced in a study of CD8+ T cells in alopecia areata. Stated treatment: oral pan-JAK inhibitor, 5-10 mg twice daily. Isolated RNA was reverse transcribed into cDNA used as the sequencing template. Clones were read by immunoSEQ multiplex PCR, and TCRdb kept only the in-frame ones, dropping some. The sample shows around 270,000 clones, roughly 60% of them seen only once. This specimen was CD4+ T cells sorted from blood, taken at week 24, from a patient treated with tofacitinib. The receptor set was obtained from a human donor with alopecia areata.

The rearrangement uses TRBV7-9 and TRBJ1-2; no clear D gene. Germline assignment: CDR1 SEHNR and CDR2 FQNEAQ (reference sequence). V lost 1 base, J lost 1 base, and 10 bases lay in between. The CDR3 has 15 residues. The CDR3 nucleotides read TGTGCCAGCAGCTTAGTAGGCGCCTATAACTATGGCTACACCTTC. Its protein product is CASSLVGAYNYGYTF.

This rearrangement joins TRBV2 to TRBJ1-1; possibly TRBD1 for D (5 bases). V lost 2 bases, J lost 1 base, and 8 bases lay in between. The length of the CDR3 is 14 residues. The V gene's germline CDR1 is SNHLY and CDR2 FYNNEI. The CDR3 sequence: CASSEQGWNTEAFF. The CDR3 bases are TGTGCCAGCAGTGAACAGGGTTGGAACACTGAAGCTTTCTTT.

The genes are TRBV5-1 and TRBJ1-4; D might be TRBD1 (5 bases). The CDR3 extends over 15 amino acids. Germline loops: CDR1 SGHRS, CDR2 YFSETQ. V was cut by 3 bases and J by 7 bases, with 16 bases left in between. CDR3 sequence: CASSSSQAGGEKLFF. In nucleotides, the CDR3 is TGCGCCAGCAGCTCTTCACAGGCCGGCGGTGAAAAACTGTTTTTT.

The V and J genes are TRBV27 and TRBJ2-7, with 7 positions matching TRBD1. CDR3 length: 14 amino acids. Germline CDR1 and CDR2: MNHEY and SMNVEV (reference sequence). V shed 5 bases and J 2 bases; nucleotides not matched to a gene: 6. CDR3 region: CASSPPGQPYEQYF. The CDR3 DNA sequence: TGTGCCAGCAGTCCCCCGGGACAGCCCTACGAGCAGTACTTC.

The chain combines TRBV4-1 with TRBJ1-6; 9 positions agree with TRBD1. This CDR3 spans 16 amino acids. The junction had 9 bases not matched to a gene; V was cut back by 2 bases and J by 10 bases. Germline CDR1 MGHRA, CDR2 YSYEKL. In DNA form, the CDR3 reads TGCGCCAGCAGCCAATCCGAGACAGGGGGTGAATCACCCCTCCACTTT. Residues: CASSQSETGGESPLHF.

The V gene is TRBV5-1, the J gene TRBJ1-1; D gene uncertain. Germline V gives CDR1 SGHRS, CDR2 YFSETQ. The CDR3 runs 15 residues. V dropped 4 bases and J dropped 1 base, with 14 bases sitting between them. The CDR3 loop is CASSGRTSGNTEAFF. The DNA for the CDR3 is TGCGCCAGCAGCGGGAGGACGTCGGGGAACACTGAAGCTTTCTTT. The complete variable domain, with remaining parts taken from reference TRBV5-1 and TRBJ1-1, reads KAGVTQTPRYLIKTRGQQVTLSCSPISGHRSVSWYQQTPGQGLQFLFEYFSETQRNKGNFPGRFSGRQFSNSRSEMNVSTLELGDSALYLCASSGRTSGNTEAFFGQGTRLTVV.

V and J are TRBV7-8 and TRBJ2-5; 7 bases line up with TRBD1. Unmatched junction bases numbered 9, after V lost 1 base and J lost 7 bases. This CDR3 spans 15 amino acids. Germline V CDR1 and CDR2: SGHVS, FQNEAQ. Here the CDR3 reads CASSLVDRVKGTQYF. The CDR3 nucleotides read TGTGCCAGCAGCTTAGTCGACAGGGTAAAGGGGACCCAGTACTTC. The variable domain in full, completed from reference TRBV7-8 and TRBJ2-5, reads GAGVSQSPRYKVAKRGQDVALRCDPISGHVSLFWYQQALGQGPEFLTYFQNEAQLDKSGLPSDRFFAERPEGSVSTLKIQRTQQEDSAVYLCASSLVDRVKGTQYFGPGTRLLVL.

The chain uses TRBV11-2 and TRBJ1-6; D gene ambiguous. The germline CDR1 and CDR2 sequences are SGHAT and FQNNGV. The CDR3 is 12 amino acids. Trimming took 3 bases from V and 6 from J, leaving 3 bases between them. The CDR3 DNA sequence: TGTGCCAGCAGCTTCGGTAATTCACCCCTCCACTTT. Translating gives CASSFGNSPLHF.

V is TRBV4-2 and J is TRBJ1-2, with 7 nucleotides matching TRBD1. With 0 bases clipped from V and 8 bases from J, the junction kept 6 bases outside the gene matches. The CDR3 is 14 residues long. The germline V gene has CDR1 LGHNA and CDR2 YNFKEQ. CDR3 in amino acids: CASSQDAQGGGYTF. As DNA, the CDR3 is TGTGCCAGCAGCCAAGATGCGCAGGGGGGAGGCTACACCTTC.

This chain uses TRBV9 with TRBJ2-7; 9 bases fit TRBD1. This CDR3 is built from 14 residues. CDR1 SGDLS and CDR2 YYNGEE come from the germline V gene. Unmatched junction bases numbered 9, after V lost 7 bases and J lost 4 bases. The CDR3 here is CASAPGTGNYEQYF. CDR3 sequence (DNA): TGTGCCAGCGCCCCCGGGACAGGGAATTACGAGCAGTACTTC.

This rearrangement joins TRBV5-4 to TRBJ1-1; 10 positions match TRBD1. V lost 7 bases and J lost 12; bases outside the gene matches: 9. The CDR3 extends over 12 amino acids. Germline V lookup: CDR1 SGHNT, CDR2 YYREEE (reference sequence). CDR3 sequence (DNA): TGTGCCAGCGCTTGGGACAGGGGACGGTCTTTCTTT. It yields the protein CASAWDRGRSFF.

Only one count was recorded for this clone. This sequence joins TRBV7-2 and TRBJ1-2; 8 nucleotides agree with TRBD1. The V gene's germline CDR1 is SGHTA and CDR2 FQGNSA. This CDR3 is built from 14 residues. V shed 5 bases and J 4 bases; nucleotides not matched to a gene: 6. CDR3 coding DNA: TGTGCCAGCAGCCCGACAGGGGTTGGCTATGGCTACACCTTC. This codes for CASSPTGVGYGYTF.

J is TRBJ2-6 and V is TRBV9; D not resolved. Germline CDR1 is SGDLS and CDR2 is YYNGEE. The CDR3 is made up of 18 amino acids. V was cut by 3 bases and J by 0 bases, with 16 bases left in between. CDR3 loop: CASSALGGSHSGANVLTF. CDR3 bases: TGTGCCAGCAGCGCATTGGGCGGCTCCCACTCTGGGGCCAACGTCCTGACTTTC. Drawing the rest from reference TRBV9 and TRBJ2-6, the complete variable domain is DSGVTQTPKHLITATGQRVTLRCSPRSGDLSVYWYQQSLDQGLQFLIQYYNGEERAKGNILERFSAQQFPDLHSELNLSSLELGDSALYFCASSALGGSHSGANVLTFGAGSRLTVL.

CDR3 sequence reads: CAWSVTSGGLTDTQYF. The CDR3 DNA reads TGTGCCTGGAGTGTGACTAGCGGGGGCCTCACAGATACGCAGTATTTT. The chain joins TRBV30 to TRBJ2-3, with 12 bases identical to TRBD2. CDR1 and CDR2 (germline): GTSNPN, SVGIG (reference sequence). The CDR3 covers 16 residues. V shed 0 bases, J shed 2 bases, and the junction held 3 bases outside the gene matches.

The CDR3 bases are TGTGCCTGGAGCAGGGACTGGTTGGATGGCTACACCTTC. Its translation is CAWSRDWLDGYTF. V gene TRBV30 combines with J gene TRBJ1-2, with D perhaps TRBD1 (5 bases). CDR1 is GTSNPN and CDR2 is SVGIG in the germline V gene (reference sequence). The CDR3 extends over 13 amino acids. Trimming stripped 3 bases from V and 6 bases from J, with 14 bases between.

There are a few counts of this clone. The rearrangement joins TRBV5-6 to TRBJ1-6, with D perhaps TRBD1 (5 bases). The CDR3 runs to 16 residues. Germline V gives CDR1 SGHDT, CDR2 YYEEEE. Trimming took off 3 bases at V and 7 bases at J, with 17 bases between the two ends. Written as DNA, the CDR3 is TGTGCCAGCAGCTCCGGGGGGAATCGACGGAATTCACCCCTCCACTTT. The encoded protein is CASSSGGNRRNSPLHF.